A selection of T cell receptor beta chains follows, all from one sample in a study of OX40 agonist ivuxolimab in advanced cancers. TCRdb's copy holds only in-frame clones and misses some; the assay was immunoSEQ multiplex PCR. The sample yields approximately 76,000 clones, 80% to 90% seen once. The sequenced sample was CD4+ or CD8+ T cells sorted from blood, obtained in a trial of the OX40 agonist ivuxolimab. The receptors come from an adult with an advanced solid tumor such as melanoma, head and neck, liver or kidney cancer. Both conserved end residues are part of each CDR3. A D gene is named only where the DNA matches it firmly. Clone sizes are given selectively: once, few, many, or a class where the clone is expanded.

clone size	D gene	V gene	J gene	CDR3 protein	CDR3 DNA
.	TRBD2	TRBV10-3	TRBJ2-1	CAISGKGGTSGSDRRNEQFF	TGTGCCATCAGTGGGAAGGGGGGGACTAGCGGGAGTGACAGGCGCAATGAGCAGTTCTTC
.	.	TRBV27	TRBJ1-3	CASSARSGSGNTIYF	TGTGCCAGCAGCGCTCGGTCGGGCAGTGGAAACACCATATATTTT
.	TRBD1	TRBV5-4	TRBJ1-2	CASSKGDSYGYTF	TGTGCCAGCAGCAAGGGGGACAGCTATGGCTACACCTTC
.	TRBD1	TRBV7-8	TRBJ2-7	CASSPDRVAYEQYF	TGTGCCAGCAGCCCCGACAGGGTGGCCTACGAGCAGTACTTC
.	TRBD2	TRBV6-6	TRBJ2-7	CASSPTERGYEQYF	TGTGCCAGCAGTCCCACCGAGCGGGGGTACGAGCAGTACTTC
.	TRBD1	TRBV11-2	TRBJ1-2	CASSLQGAQDGYTF	TGTGCCAGCAGCCTGCAGGGGGCGCAGGATGGCTACACCTTC
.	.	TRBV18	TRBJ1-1	CASSPSVGSGAFF	TGTGCCAGCTCACCATCGGTCGGGTCTGGAGCTTTCTTT
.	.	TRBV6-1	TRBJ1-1	CASSEPRVNTEAFF	TGTGCCAGCAGTGAACCGAGAGTGAACACTGAAGCTTTCTTT
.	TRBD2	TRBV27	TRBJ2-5	CASSYVAGGPGETQYF	TGTGCCAGCAGTTACGTAGCGGGAGGGCCAGGGGAGACCCAGTACTTC
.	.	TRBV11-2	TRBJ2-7	CASSLDRNKRVTYEQYF	TGTGCCAGCAGCTTAGATAGGAATAAGAGGGTCACCTACGAGCAGTACTTC
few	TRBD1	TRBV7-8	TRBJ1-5	CASSVNRGSGNQPQHF	TGTGCCAGCAGCGTTAACAGGGGGAGCGGCAATCAGCCCCAGCATTTT
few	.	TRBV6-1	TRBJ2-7	CASSLGLYEQYF	TGTGCCAGCAGCCTCGGACTCTACGAGCAGTACTTC
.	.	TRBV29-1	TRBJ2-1	CSVWDVSHEQFF	TGCAGCGTCTGGGACGTTTCTCATGAGCAGTTCTTC
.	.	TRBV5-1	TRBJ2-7	CASSLAEARGRREQYF	TGCGCCAGCAGCTTGGCCGAAGCTAGAGGGAGGCGGGAGCAGTACTTC
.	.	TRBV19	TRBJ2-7	CARIRDGSSYEQYF	TGTGCCAGAATCCGGGACGGGAGCTCCTACGAGCAGTACTTC
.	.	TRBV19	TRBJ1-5	CASSLQGAGNQPQHF	TGTGCCAGTAGTCTACAGGGTGCTGGGAATCAGCCCCAGCATTTT
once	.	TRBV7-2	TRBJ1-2	CASSLEQNYGYTF	TGTGCCAGCAGCTTAGAACAGAACTATGGCTACACCTTC
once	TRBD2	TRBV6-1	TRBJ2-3	CASSLTSGNTDTQYF	TGTGCCAGCAGCCTGACTAGCGGAAACACAGATACGCAGTATTTT
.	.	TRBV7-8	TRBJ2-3	CASSQPGAGTDAQYF	TGTGCCAGCAGCCAACCGGGGGCGGGCACAGATGCGCAGTATTTT
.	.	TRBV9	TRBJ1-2	CASSVPQGAYTF	TGTGCCAGCAGCGTCCCCCAGGGTGCCTACACCTTC
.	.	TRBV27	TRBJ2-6	CASSRSGANVLTF	TGTGCCAGCAGCCGCTCTGGGGCCAACGTCCTGACTTTC
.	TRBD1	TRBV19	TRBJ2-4	CASTQGPGTEVIQYF	TGTGCCAGTACTCAAGGCCCCGGGACAGAGGTCATTCAGTACTTC
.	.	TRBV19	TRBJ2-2	CASTRGSNTGELFF	TGTGCCAGTACCCGGGGTTCGAACACCGGGGAGCTGTTTTTT
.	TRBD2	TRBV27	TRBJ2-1	CASRGLAGSYNEQFF	TGTGCCAGCAGGGGCCTAGCGGGGTCCTACAATGAGCAGTTCTTC
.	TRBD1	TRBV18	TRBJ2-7	CASSPTGGYEQYF	TGTGCCAGCTCACCGACAGGGGGCTACGAGCAGTACTTC
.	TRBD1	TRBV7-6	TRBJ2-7	CASSLREAQGAVEQYF	TGTGCCAGCAGCTTGAGGGAGGCACAGGGGGCAGTGGAGCAGTACTTC
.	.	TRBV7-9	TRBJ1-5	CASSPDMGNQPQHF	TGTGCCAGCAGTCCTGACATGGGCAATCAGCCCCAGCATTTT
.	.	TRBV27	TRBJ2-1	CASSLFDGNLYNEQFF	TGTGCCAGCAGTTTATTCGACGGGAACCTGTACAATGAGCAGTTCTTC
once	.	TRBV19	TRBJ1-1	CASSTPQRNTEAFF	TGTGCCAGTAGTACCCCACAAAGGAACACTGAAGCTTTCTTT
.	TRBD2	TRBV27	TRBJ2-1	CASSLSSASGNDYNEQFF	TGTGCCAGCAGTTTATCATCCGCTAGCGGGAATGACTACAATGAGCAGTTCTTC
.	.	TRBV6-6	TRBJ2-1	CASSTWESEQFF	TGTGCCAGCAGTACATGGGAAAGTGAGCAGTTCTTC
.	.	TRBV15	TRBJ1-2	CATSRDQEVVDGYTF	TGTGCCACCAGCAGAGATCAAGAGGTCGTGGATGGCTACACCTTC
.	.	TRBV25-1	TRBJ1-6	CASSESSPANSPLHF	TGTGCCAGCAGTGAAAGCAGCCCCGCTAATTCACCCCTCCACTTT
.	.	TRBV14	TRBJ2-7	CASSLRLGDTHEQYF	TGTGCCAGCAGCCTCCGTCTCGGGGATACCCACGAGCAGTACTTC
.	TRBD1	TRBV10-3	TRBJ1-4	CAISGGPGGEKLFF	TGTGCCATCAGCGGGGGGCCAGGGGGTGAAAAACTGTTTTTT
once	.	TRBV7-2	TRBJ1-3	CASSSDPGGTIYF	TGTGCCAGCAGCTCGGACCCTGGAGGCACCATATATTTT
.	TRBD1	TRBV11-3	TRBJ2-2	CASSPRTGNTGELFF	TGTGCCAGCAGCCCCCGGACAGGGAACACCGGGGAGCTGTTTTTT
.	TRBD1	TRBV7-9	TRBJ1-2	CASSSRDRAGYTF	TGTGCCAGCAGCTCACGGGACAGGGCTGGCTACACCTTC
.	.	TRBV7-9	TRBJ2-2	CASSRITGGRGTGELFF	TGTGCCAGCAGCCGGATCACAGGTGGAAGAGGAACCGGGGAGCTGTTTTTT
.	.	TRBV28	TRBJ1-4	CASSLLNRDPGKLFF	TGTGCCAGCAGTTTATTAAACAGGGATCCGGGTAAACTGTTTTTT
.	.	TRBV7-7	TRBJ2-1	CASSLAPTGYREQFF	TGTGCCAGCAGCTTAGCCCCGACTGGGTACAGGGAGCAGTTCTTC
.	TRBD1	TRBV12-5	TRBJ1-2	CASAETGTGPLWYGYTF	TGTGCTAGTGCCGAAACCGGGACAGGCCCTCTGTGGTATGGCTACACCTTC
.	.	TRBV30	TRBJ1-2	CAWSARDYGYTF	TGTGCCTGGAGTGCCCGGGACTATGGCTACACCTTC
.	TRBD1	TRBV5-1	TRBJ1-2	CASSLENRGGYGYTF	TGCGCCAGCAGCTTGGAGAACAGGGGAGGCTATGGCTACACCTTC
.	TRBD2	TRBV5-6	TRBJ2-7	CASTLGAGGTYEQYF	TGTGCCAGCACTCTCGGGGCGGGAGGAACCTACGAGCAGTACTTC
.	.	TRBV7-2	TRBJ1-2	CASSFLRLGSAGVNYGYTF	TGTGCCAGCAGCTTTCTAAGGTTAGGGTCCGCAGGGGTTAACTATGGCTACACCTTC